This T cell receptor beta chain was sequenced in a study of blood T cell repertoires in COVID-19. Background on the study: The United States, Italy and Spain supplied acute and convalescent COVID-19 samples. T cells, B-cell-depleted T cells, or PBMCs provided the cDNA or gDNA that served as material.

Seattle cases were enrolled at active infection and followed longitudinally. Authors' data handling: How many nucleated cells were present was estimated from reference gene primer amplification. Clones were read by immunoSEQ multiplex PCR, and TCRdb kept only the in-frame ones, dropping some. From that table come the V and J calls and clone size; the DNA was used to work out D and trimming. The data contain a few hundred thousand clones, around 84% of them singletons. Source material: peripheral blood. The receptor comes from a woman older than 75 with COVID-19, enrolled during active disease.

The CDR3 nucleotides are TGCGCCAGCAGCCAAGAGGACAGGGTGACTGGAAACACCATATATTTT. The encoded protein is CASSQEDRVTGNTIYF. The chain combines TRBV4-1 with TRBJ1-3; TRBD1 matches 8 bases. CDR3 length: 16 residues. Trimming took 0 bases from V and 2 from J; bases not matched to a gene: 3. Germline V gene sequence: CDR1 MGHRA, CDR2 YSYEKL.